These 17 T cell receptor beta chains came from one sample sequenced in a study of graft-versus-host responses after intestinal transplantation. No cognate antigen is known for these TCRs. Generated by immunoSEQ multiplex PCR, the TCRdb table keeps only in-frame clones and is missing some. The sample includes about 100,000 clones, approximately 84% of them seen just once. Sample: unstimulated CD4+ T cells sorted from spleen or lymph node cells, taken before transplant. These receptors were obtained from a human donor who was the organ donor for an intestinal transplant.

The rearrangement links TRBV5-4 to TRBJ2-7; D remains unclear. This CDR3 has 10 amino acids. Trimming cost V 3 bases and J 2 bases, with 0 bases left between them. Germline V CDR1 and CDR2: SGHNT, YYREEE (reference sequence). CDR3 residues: CASSSYEQYF. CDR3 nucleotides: TGTGCCAGCAGCTCCTACGAGCAGTACTTC.

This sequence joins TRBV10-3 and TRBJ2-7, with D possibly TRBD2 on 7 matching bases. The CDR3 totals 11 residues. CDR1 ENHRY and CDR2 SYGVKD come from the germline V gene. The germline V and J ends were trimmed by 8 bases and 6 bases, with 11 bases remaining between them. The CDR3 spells CAIAGEGEQYF. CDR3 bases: TGTGCCATCGCAGGGGAGGGCGAGCAGTACTTC.

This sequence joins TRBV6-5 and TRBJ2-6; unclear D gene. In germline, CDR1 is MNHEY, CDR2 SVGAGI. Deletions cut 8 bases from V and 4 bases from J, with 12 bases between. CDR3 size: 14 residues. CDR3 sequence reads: CASDAVLGANVLTF. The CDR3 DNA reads TGTGCCAGCGACGCGGTTCTGGGGGCCAACGTCCTGACTTTC.

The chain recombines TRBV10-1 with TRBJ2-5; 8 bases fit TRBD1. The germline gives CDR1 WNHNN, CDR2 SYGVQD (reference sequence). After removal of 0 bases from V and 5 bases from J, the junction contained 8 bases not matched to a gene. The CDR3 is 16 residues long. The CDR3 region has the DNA TGCGCCAGCAGTGAGTCGATCCCAGGGGGCGTGGAGACCCAGTACTTC. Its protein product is CASSESIPGGVETQYF.

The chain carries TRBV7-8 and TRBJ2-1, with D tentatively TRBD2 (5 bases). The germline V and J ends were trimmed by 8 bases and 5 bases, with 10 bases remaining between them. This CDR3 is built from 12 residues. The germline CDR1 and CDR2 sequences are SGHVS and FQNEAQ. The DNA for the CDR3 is TGTGCCAGCCTCCTAGCTAACAATGAGCAGTTCTTC. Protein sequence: CASLLANNEQFF.

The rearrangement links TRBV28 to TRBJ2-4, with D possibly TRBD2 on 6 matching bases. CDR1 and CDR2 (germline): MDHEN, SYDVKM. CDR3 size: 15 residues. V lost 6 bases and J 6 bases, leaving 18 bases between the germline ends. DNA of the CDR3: TGTGCCAGCAGCCCAGCCGGGACTCGAGGAAACATTCAGTACTTC. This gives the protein CASSPAGTRGNIQYF.

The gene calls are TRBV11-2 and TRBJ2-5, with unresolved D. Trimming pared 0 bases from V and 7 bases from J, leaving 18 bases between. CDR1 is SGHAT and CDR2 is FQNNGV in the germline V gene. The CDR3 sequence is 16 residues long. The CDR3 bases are TGTGCCAGCAGCTTAGATGGGCTAAATTCCGCTAGGACCCAGTACTTC. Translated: CASSLDGLNSARTQYF.

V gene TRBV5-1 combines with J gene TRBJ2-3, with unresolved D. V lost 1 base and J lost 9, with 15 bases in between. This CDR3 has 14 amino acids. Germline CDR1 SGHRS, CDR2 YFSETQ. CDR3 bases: TGCGCCAGCAGCTTGTCAGAATACCCCCGGACGCAGTATTTT. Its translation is CASSLSEYPRTQYF.

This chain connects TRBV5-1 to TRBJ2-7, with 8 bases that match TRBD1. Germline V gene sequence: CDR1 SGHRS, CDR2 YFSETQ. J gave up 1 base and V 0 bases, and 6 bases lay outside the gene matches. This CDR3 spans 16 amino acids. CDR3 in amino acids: CASSLAWGTGSYEQYF. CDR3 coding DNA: TGCGCCAGCAGCTTGGCGTGGGGGACAGGATCCTACGAGCAGTACTTC.

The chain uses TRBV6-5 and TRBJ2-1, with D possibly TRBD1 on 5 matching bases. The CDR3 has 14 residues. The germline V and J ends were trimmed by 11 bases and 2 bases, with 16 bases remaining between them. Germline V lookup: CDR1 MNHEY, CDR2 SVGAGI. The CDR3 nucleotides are TGTGCCCACAGTCCAGGGTGGCCCTACAATGAGCAGTTCTTC. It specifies CAHSPGWPYNEQFF.

This chain's CDR3 is CASRESQTEAFF. CDR3 sequence (DNA): TGTGCCAGCAGGGAGTCCCAGACTGAAGCTTTCTTT. The V and J genes are TRBV6-6 and TRBJ1-1, with D unresolved. Germline values: CDR1 MNHNY, CDR2 SVGAGI (reference sequence). This CDR3 comprises 12 residues. V was shortened by 6 bases and J by 5 bases, with 10 bases between the two germline ends.

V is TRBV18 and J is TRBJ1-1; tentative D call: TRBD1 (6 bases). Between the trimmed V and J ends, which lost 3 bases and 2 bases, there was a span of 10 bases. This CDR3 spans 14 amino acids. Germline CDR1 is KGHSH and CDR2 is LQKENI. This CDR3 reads CASSPRTANTEAFF. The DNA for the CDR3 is TGTGCCAGCTCACCTAGGACAGCCAACACTGAAGCTTTCTTT.

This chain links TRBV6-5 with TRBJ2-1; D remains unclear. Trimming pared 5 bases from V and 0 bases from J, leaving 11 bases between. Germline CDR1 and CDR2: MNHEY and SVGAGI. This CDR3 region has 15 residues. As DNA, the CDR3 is TGTGCCAGCAGTGCCTTGGGTAGCTCCTACAATGAGCAGTTCTTC. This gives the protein CASSALGSSYNEQFF.

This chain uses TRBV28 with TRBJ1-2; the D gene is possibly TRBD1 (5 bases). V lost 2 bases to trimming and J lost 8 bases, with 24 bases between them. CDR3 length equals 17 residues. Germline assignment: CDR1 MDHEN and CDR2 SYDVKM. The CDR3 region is CASSLGGVAGRPGGYTF. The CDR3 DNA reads TGTGCCAGCAGTTTAGGCGGGGTGGCAGGGCGGCCGGGGGGCTACACCTTC.

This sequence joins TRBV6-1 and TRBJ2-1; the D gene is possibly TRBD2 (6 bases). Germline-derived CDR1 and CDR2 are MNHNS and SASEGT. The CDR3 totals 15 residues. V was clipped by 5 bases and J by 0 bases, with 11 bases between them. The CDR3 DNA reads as TGTGCCAGCAGTAAGGAGGGAACCTCCTACAATGAGCAGTTCTTC. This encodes CASSKEGTSYNEQFF.

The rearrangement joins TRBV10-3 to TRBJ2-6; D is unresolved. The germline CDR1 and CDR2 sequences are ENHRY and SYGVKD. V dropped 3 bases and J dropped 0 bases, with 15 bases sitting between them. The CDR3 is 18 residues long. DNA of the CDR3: TGTGCCATCAGTGACGGTTCGAAGGCAATCTCTGGGGCCAACGTCCTGACTTTC. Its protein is CAISDGSKAISGANVLTF.

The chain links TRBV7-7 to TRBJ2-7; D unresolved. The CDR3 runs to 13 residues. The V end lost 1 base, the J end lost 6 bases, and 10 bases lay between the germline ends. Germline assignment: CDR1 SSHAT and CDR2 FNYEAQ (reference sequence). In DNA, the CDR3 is TGTGCCAGCAGCTTAGTTGATCAATCCGAGCAGTACTTC. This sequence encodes CASSLVDQSEQYF.